This is a list of T cell receptor beta chains from one sample in a study of cytomegalovirus exposure and HLA in healthy donors. TCRdb keeps only in-frame clones here, not all; method: immunoSEQ multiplex PCR. The sample has around 130,000 clones; about 77% are singletons. Sequenced input: PBMCs. The source is a man in his fifties in good health and CMV-seronegative. Both conserved end residues are part of each CDR3. Each record gives: CDR3 protein, CDR3 DNA, D gene, clone size, J gene, V gene. The D gene is left open where the match is weak. Clone size, where shown, is once, few, many, or a class for clones that have expanded.

CDR3aa: CASSVAGSRNTQYF
CDR3nt: TGTGCCAGCAGCGTAGCCGGGAGCAGAAATACGCAGTATTTT
d_gene: .
abundance: .
j_gene: TRBJ2-3
v_gene: TRBV9

CDR3aa: CATNLAGSYNEQFF
CDR3nt: TGTGCCACCAATCTAGCGGGCTCCTACAATGAGCAGTTCTTC
d_gene: TRBD2
abundance: .
j_gene: TRBJ2-1
v_gene: TRBV15

CDR3aa: CASSYRDFYEQYF
CDR3nt: TGTGCCAGCAGCTATAGGGACTTCTACGAGCAGTACTTC
d_gene: .
abundance: .
j_gene: TRBJ2-7
v_gene: TRBV28

CDR3aa: CASSLARRLATQETQYF
CDR3nt: TGTGCCAGCAGCTTAGCGAGGCGACTAGCGACCCAAGAGACCCAGTACTTC
d_gene: TRBD2
abundance: .
j_gene: TRBJ2-5
v_gene: TRBV7-8

CDR3aa: CASSDWRTGFGQETQYF
CDR3nt: TGTGCCAGCAGTGACTGGAGGACAGGTTTCGGCCAAGAGACCCAGTACTTC
d_gene: TRBD1
abundance: .
j_gene: TRBJ2-5
v_gene: TRBV6-1

CDR3aa: CASSEGGGSSTETQYF
CDR3nt: TGTGCCAGCAGTGAAGGCGGCGGGAGCTCAACCGAGACCCAGTACTTC
d_gene: TRBD2
abundance: once
j_gene: TRBJ2-5
v_gene: TRBV2

CDR3aa: CASSLSGTRRPGLAADTQYF
CDR3nt: TGCGCCAGCAGCTTGTCCGGGACGCGGAGACCGGGACTAGCGGCAGATACGCAGTATTTT
d_gene: TRBD2
abundance: .
j_gene: TRBJ2-3
v_gene: TRBV4-1

CDR3aa: CASRLGTGLNQPQHF
CDR3nt: TGTGCCAGCAGGTTAGGGACAGGCCTCAATCAGCCCCAGCATTTT
d_gene: TRBD1
abundance: few
j_gene: TRBJ1-5
v_gene: TRBV28

CDR3aa: CASSPQAGQPQHF
CDR3nt: TGTGCCAGCAGCCCTCAGGCGGGCCAGCCCCAGCATTTT
d_gene: .
abundance: .
j_gene: TRBJ1-5
v_gene: TRBV6-5

CDR3aa: CASSHLGLAGMSNEQFF
CDR3nt: TGCGCCAGCAGCCATCTCGGACTAGCGGGAATGTCAAATGAGCAGTTCTTC
d_gene: TRBD2
abundance: .
j_gene: TRBJ2-1
v_gene: TRBV4-1

CDR3aa: CAWSAPGQVNEQFF
CDR3nt: TGTGCCTGGAGTGCCCCGGGACAGGTCAATGAGCAGTTCTTC
d_gene: TRBD1
abundance: .
j_gene: TRBJ2-1
v_gene: TRBV30

CDR3aa: CASSRDRGRSPLHF
CDR3nt: TGTGCCAGCAGCCGGGACAGGGGAAGATCACCCCTCCACTTT
d_gene: TRBD1
abundance: .
j_gene: TRBJ1-6
v_gene: TRBV7-3

CDR3aa: CASSPGTSGNEQFF
CDR3nt: TGCGCCAGCAGCCCGGGGACTAGCGGGAATGAGCAGTTCTTC
d_gene: TRBD2
abundance: .
j_gene: TRBJ2-1
v_gene: TRBV5-1

CDR3aa: CASSSGGTGFYGYTF
CDR3nt: TGCGCCAGCAGTTCGGGCGGGACAGGTTTCTATGGCTACACCTTC
d_gene: TRBD1
abundance: .
j_gene: TRBJ1-2
v_gene: TRBV10-2

CDR3aa: CAISDPTRDTQYF
CDR3nt: TGTGCCATCAGTGACCCGACTAGAGATACGCAGTATTTT
d_gene: .
abundance: .
j_gene: TRBJ2-3
v_gene: TRBV10-3

CDR3aa: CASSEGTSGRFIDTQYF
CDR3nt: TGCGCCAGCAGCGAGGGGACTAGCGGGAGGTTCATAGATACGCAGTATTTT
d_gene: TRBD2
abundance: .
j_gene: TRBJ2-3
v_gene: TRBV5-1

CDR3aa: CASSLTVSGNTIYF
CDR3nt: TGTGCCAGCAGCCTGACAGTATCTGGAAACACCATATATTTT
d_gene: .
abundance: .
j_gene: TRBJ1-3
v_gene: TRBV7-9

CDR3aa: CASSLGQGSRQPQHF
CDR3nt: TGCGCCAGCAGCCTTGGACAGGGGAGTAGACAGCCCCAGCATTTT
d_gene: TRBD1
abundance: .
j_gene: TRBJ1-5
v_gene: TRBV4-1

CDR3aa: CAVSRWPEGTGELFF
CDR3nt: TGTGCCGTCTCTCGGTGGCCAGAGGGCACCGGGGAGCTGTTTTTT
d_gene: .
abundance: .
j_gene: TRBJ2-2
v_gene: TRBV7-9

CDR3aa: CASSSDAGNEQFF
CDR3nt: TGTGCCAGCAGCTCCGATGCGGGCAATGAGCAGTTCTTC
d_gene: .
abundance: .
j_gene: TRBJ2-1
v_gene: TRBV5-4

CDR3aa: CASSPPGTVSTDTQYF
CDR3nt: TGTGCCAGCAGCCCCCCGGGGACAGTTAGCACAGATACGCAGTATTTT
d_gene: TRBD1
abundance: few
j_gene: TRBJ2-3
v_gene: TRBV14

CDR3aa: CASSLPGLAGVSETQYF
CDR3nt: TGCGCCAGCAGCCTACCCGGACTAGCGGGAGTTTCAGAGACCCAGTACTTC
d_gene: TRBD2
abundance: .
j_gene: TRBJ2-5
v_gene: TRBV5-1

CDR3aa: CASSERLAAYNEQFF
CDR3nt: TGCGCCAGCAGTGAAAGGCTAGCGGCCTACAATGAGCAGTTCTTC
d_gene: TRBD2
abundance: .
j_gene: TRBJ2-1
v_gene: TRBV10-2

CDR3aa: CASSLAAGGLYEQYF
CDR3nt: TGTGCCAGCAGCTTAGCAGCAGGGGGCCTCTACGAGCAGTACTTC
d_gene: TRBD1
abundance: .
j_gene: TRBJ2-7
v_gene: TRBV7-2

CDR3aa: CASSPTGQGGSYGYTF
CDR3nt: TGTGCCAGTAGTCCGACGGGACAGGGCGGTAGCTATGGCTACACCTTC
d_gene: TRBD1
abundance: .
j_gene: TRBJ1-2
v_gene: TRBV19

CDR3aa: CASSLVGQGSYEQYF
CDR3nt: TGTGCCAGCAGTTTAGTTGGGCAGGGTTCCTACGAGCAGTACTTC
d_gene: .
abundance: .
j_gene: TRBJ2-7
v_gene: TRBV28

CDR3aa: CATSRTRQGTEQYF
CDR3nt: TGTGCCACCAGCAGAACCCGACAGGGAACAGAGCAGTATTTT
d_gene: TRBD1
abundance: few
j_gene: TRBJ2-3
v_gene: TRBV15

CDR3aa: CSVESWAGGPSEQYF
CDR3nt: TGCAGCGTTGAGAGTTGGGCAGGGGGCCCCTCCGAGCAGTACTTC
d_gene: TRBD1
abundance: .
j_gene: TRBJ2-7
v_gene: TRBV29-1

CDR3aa: CASRAFGYEQFF
CDR3nt: TGTGCCTCGAGGGCTTTTGGTTATGAGCAGTTCTTC
d_gene: .
abundance: .
j_gene: TRBJ2-1
v_gene: TRBV28

CDR3aa: CASSEVGQGGEQFF
CDR3nt: TGTGCCAGCAGCGAAGTCGGACAGGGCGGCGAGCAGTTCTTC
d_gene: .
abundance: .
j_gene: TRBJ2-1
v_gene: TRBV21-1

CDR3aa: CASSPRTGGSSGANVLTF
CDR3nt: TGCGCCAGCAGCCCGCGGACAGGGGGCTCGTCTGGGGCCAACGTCCTGACTTTC
d_gene: TRBD1
abundance: .
j_gene: TRBJ2-6
v_gene: TRBV4-1

CDR3aa: CASSSRDRLYEQYF
CDR3nt: TGTGCCAGTAGTTCCCGGGACAGGCTCTACGAGCAGTACTTC
d_gene: TRBD1
abundance: .
j_gene: TRBJ2-7
v_gene: TRBV19

CDR3aa: CASSTHGGATTNEKLFF
CDR3nt: TGTGCCAGTAGTACCCATGGTGGGGCAACAACTAATGAAAAACTGTTTTTT
d_gene: .
abundance: .
j_gene: TRBJ1-4
v_gene: TRBV19

CDR3aa: CASRPGTSGMVYEQYF
CDR3nt: TGCGCCAGCAGACCAGGGACTAGCGGGATGGTCTACGAGCAGTACTTC
d_gene: TRBD2
abundance: .
j_gene: TRBJ2-7
v_gene: TRBV5-1

CDR3aa: CASSAGQGYEQYF
CDR3nt: TGTGCCAGCAGCGCGGGACAGGGGTACGAGCAGTACTTC
d_gene: TRBD1
abundance: .
j_gene: TRBJ2-7
v_gene: TRBV11-3

CDR3aa: CASGKGDSGSTDTQYF
CDR3nt: TGCGCCAGCGGGAAAGGGGATAGCGGGAGCACAGATACGCAGTATTTT
d_gene: TRBD2
abundance: .
j_gene: TRBJ2-3
v_gene: TRBV5-1

CDR3aa: CASSDPRPGANVLTF
CDR3nt: TGTGCCAGCAGTGATCCGCGCCCTGGGGCCAACGTCCTGACTTTC
d_gene: .
abundance: few
j_gene: TRBJ2-6
v_gene: TRBV6-1

CDR3aa: CASSAAGDLQKTQYF
CDR3nt: TGTGCCAGCAGCGCAGCTGGGGACTTACAAAAGACCCAGTACTTC
d_gene: .
abundance: once
j_gene: TRBJ2-5
v_gene: TRBV28

CDR3aa: CASSFPGTSGHEQFF
CDR3nt: TGTGCCAGCAGTTTTCCAGGGACTAGCGGTCATGAGCAGTTCTTC
d_gene: TRBD2
abundance: few
j_gene: TRBJ2-1
v_gene: TRBV28

CDR3aa: CASSIGGLSNQPQHF
CDR3nt: TGCGCCAGCAGCATCGGTGGACTTAGCAATCAGCCCCAGCATTTT
d_gene: .
abundance: .
j_gene: TRBJ1-5
v_gene: TRBV5-1

CDR3aa: CASSAGSSSQETQYF
CDR3nt: TGTGCCAGCAGCGCGGGGTCTAGCTCCCAAGAGACCCAGTACTTC
d_gene: .
abundance: .
j_gene: TRBJ2-5
v_gene: TRBV7-8

CDR3aa: CASRIRTSGSTGELFF
CDR3nt: TGTGCCAGCAGAATCCGGACTAGCGGGAGTACCGGGGAGCTGTTTTTT
d_gene: TRBD2
abundance: .
j_gene: TRBJ2-2
v_gene: TRBV27

CDR3aa: CAISVPGGVSTGELFF
CDR3nt: TGTGCCATCAGCGTGCCAGGGGGTGTGAGCACCGGGGAGCTGTTTTTT
d_gene: TRBD1
abundance: .
j_gene: TRBJ2-2
v_gene: TRBV10-3

CDR3aa: CTSSQLSYEQYF
CDR3nt: TGCACCAGCAGCCAGTTATCCTACGAGCAGTACTTC
d_gene: .
abundance: .
j_gene: TRBJ2-7
v_gene: TRBV1

CDR3aa: CATSRDLLTSSSYEQYF
CDR3nt: TGTGCCACCAGCAGAGATTTATTAACCTCGAGCTCCTACGAGCAGTACTTC
d_gene: .
abundance: .
j_gene: TRBJ2-7
v_gene: TRBV15

CDR3aa: CASSPATGRNTEAFF
CDR3nt: TGTGCCAGCAGCCCCGCGACAGGGAGGAACACTGAAGCTTTCTTT
d_gene: TRBD1
abundance: .
j_gene: TRBJ1-1
v_gene: TRBV7-6

CDR3aa: CASSPRRTQGASTDTQYF
CDR3nt: TGTGCCAGCTCACCACGTAGAACACAGGGGGCTAGCACAGATACGCAGTATTTT
d_gene: TRBD1
abundance: .
j_gene: TRBJ2-3
v_gene: TRBV18

CDR3aa: CSLAGETQYF
CDR3nt: TGCAGCTTAGCGGGTGAGACCCAGTACTTC
d_gene: TRBD2
abundance: .
j_gene: TRBJ2-5
v_gene: TRBV20-1

CDR3aa: CASSLAKRAGNEQYF
CDR3nt: TGCGCCAGCAGCTTGGCCAAGCGCGCAGGGAATGAGCAGTACTTC
d_gene: .
abundance: .
j_gene: TRBJ2-7
v_gene: TRBV5-1

CDR3aa: CASSSRTSPVGYF
CDR3nt: TGTGCCAGCAGCTCCCGGACTTCACCTGTAGGGTACTTC
d_gene: .
abundance: once
j_gene: TRBJ2-5
v_gene: TRBV7-2

CDR3aa: CASSLGQGTGQPQHF
CDR3nt: TGTGCCAGCAGCTTGGGACAGGGTACTGGCCAGCCCCAGCATTTT
d_gene: TRBD1
abundance: .
j_gene: TRBJ1-5
v_gene: TRBV6-5

CDR3aa: CASSLWTGTSGSNNYEQYF
CDR3nt: TGTGCCAGCAGTTTATGGACCGGGACTAGCGGGAGTAATAACTACGAGCAGTACTTC
d_gene: TRBD2
abundance: .
j_gene: TRBJ2-7
v_gene: TRBV27

CDR3aa: CASSLMAHSPLHF
CDR3nt: TGTGCCAGCAGCCTTATGGCCCATTCACCCCTCCACTTT
d_gene: .
abundance: .
j_gene: TRBJ1-6
v_gene: TRBV6-5

CDR3aa: CASSLDRGSPQHF
CDR3nt: TGTGCCAGCAGCCTCGACAGGGGATCGCCCCAGCATTTT
d_gene: TRBD1
abundance: .
j_gene: TRBJ1-5
v_gene: TRBV7-6

CDR3aa: CASSPGTVGSGNTIYF
CDR3nt: TGTGCCAGCTCACCGGGGACAGTTGGCTCTGGAAACACCATATATTTT
d_gene: TRBD1
abundance: .
j_gene: TRBJ1-3
v_gene: TRBV18